This T cell receptor (beta chain) is from a study of T cells in Graves' hyperthyroidism and ophthalmopathy. Broader study findings: Most thyroid-expanded clonotypes above 0.001 were also found in blood.

The PBMCs studied were ones that came from about 10 ml fresh peripheral blood. CDR3 length equals 15 residues. Per germline, CDR1 MNHEY and CDR2 SVGAGI. V trimming: 2 bases; J trimming: 5 bases; junction bases outside the gene matches: 4. Amplified TCR beta CDR3 regions derived from RNA transcripts. The TCR CDR3 first-round RT-PCR relied on the HTBI primer set. TCRdb reprocessed the multiplex PCR reads with MiXCR, giving one entry per CDR3 protein. The repertoire holds more than 300,000 distinct CDR3 sequences, with roughly 17% as singletons. This clonotype was recorded many times. Its antigen is undetermined.

The sample comprised blood. The J gene is TRBJ2-2, the V gene TRBV6-5, with 8 bases lining up with TRBD1. The TCR originated in a woman in her thirties with Graves' hyperthyroidism that later progressed to Graves' ophthalmopathy. This CDR3 reads CASSYGTGLTGELFF. The CDR3 DNA follows: TGTGCCAGCAGTTACGGGACAGGACTAACCGGGGAGCTGTTTTTT.